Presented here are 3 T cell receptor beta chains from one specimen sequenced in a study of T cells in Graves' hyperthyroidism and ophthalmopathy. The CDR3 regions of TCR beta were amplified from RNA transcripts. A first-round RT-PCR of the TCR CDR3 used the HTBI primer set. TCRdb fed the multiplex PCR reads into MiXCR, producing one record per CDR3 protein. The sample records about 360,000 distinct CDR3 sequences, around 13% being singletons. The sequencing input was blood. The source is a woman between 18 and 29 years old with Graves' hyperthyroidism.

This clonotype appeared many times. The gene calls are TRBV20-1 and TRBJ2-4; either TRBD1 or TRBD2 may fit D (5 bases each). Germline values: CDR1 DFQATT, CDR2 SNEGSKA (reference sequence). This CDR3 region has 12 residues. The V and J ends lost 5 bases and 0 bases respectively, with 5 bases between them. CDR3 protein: CSAGGAKNIQYF. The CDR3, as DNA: TGCAGTGCTGGGGGAGCCAAAAACATTCAGTACTTC.

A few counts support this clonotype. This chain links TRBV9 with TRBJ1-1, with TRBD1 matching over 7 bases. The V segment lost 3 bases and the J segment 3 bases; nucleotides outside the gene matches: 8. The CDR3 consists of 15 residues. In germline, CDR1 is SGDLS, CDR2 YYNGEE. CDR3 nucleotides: TGTGCCAGCAGCGCCTCTGGGACAGCCTACACTGAAGCTTTCTTT. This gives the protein CASSASGTAYTEAFF.

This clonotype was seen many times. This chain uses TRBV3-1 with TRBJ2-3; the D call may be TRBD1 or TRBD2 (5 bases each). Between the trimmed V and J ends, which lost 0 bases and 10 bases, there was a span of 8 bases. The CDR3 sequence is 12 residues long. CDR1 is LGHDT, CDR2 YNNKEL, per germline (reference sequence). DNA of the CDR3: TGTGCCAGCAGCCAAGAGGGGGAAGCGCAGTATTTT. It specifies CASSQEGEAQYF.